Below are 23 T cell receptor beta chains sequenced from a single sample in a study of early T cells in non-severe SARS-CoV-2 infection. TCRdb used MiXCR to reprocess the 5' RACE reads, holding one entry per CDR3 protein. The table records approximately 45,000 distinct CDR3 sequences, about 7% of them present only once. The sequencing sample was made of whole blood. These receptors all come from an adult who was a healthcare worker with PCR-confirmed SARS-CoV-2 infection or an uninfected control (not recorded which).

There are many counts of this clonotype. The chain has TRBV5-1 and TRBJ2-2; tentative D call: TRBD2 (6 bases). V gave up 0 bases and J gave up 4 bases, with 13 bases separating them. This CDR3 is 16 amino acids long. Germline CDR1 and CDR2: SGHRS and YFSETQ. The CDR3 loop reads CASSLDGGAGTGELFF. The CDR3 DNA reads TGCGCCAGCAGCTTGGACGGGGGTGCGGGCACCGGGGAGCTGTTTTTT.

In its sample, this clonotype was seen many times. One end of the junction varies from germline; a read error may be responsible. This chain joins TRBV19 and TRBJ2-5; 8 bases fit TRBD2. Germline V CDR1 and CDR2: LNHDA, SQIVND (reference sequence). The CDR3 totals 14 residues. The DNA for the CDR3 is TGTGCCAGTAGCCAACGGGGGGGTCAAGAGACCCGGTACTTC. Residues: CASSQRGGQETRYF.

This clonotype was seen many times. This chain links TRBV27 with TRBJ1-4; 8 bases fit TRBD1. Looked up from germline, CDR1 is MNHEY and CDR2 is SMNVEV (reference sequence). The CDR3 length is 15 residues. The ends lost 6 bases at V and 5 bases at J; junction bases unmatched: 8. The CDR3 region has the DNA TGTGCCAGCAGGCGGGGGGACAGGCTAAATGAAAAACTGTTTTTT. As protein: CASRRGDRLNEKLFF. Combining the CDR3 with reference TRBV27 and TRBJ1-4 gives the whole variable domain EAQVTQNPRYLITVTGKKLTVTCSQNMNHEYMSWYRQDPGLGLRQIYYSMNVEVTDKGDVPEGYKVSRKEKRNFPLILESPSPNQTSLYFCASRRGDRLNEKLFFGSGTQLSVL.

In this sample, this clonotype turned up a few times. The chain couples TRBV10-3 to TRBJ2-7, with a tentative D call TRBD1 (6 bases). Trimming shortened V by 2 bases and J by 1 base, and 12 bases separated the two germline ends. This CDR3 is built from 15 residues. The V gene's germline CDR1 is ENHRY and CDR2 SYGVKD. Here the CDR3 reads CAISEPTGYSYEQYF. The CDR3 DNA is TGTGCCATCAGTGAGCCAACAGGGTATTCCTACGAGCAGTACTTC.

This clonotype was seen ten or more times. This rearrangement joins TRBV7-2 to TRBJ1-5; no firm D call. CDR1 is SGHTA, CDR2 FQGNSA, per germline. This CDR3 contains 15 residues. Between the trimmed V and J ends, which lost 0 bases and 2 bases, there was a span of 8 bases. For the CDR3, the DNA is TGTGCCAGCAGCTTAGCAGGGTTGGGCAATCAGCCCCAGCATTTT. It translates to CASSLAGLGNQPQHF. Looking up the rest from reference TRBV7-2 and TRBJ1-5 gives the full variable domain: GAGVSQSPSNKVTEKGKDVELRCDPISGHTALYWYRQSLGQGLEFLIYFQGNSAPDKSGLPSDRFSAERTGGSVSTLTIQRTQQEDSAVYLCASSLAGLGNQPQHFGDGTRLSIL.

There are many counts of this clonotype. The V gene is TRBV25-1, the J gene TRBJ2-3; 9 bases agree with TRBD2. The CDR3 is made up of 15 amino acids. Per the germline V gene, CDR1 is MGHDK and CDR2 is SYGVNS. Trimming cost V 3 bases and J 6 bases; bases outside gene matches: 7. CDR3 DNA: TGTGCCAGCAGTGATCCGGGACTAGCATCGGATACGCAGTATTTT. Protein product: CASSDPGLASDTQYF.

By proportion, this clonotype is medium-sized. The chain carries TRBV4-3 and TRBJ2-7; tentatively, D is TRBD2 (5 bases). Per germline, CDR1 LGHNA and CDR2 YSLEER. CDR3 length: 14 residues. V was clipped by 1 base and J by 2 bases, with 9 bases between them. CDR3 amino acids: CASSQGTGTYEQYF. DNA of the CDR3: TGCGCCAGCAGCCAAGGTACGGGAACCTACGAGCAGTACTTC.

In its sample, this clonotype was seen a few times. The rearrangement joins TRBV7-9 to TRBJ1-2; 8 bases agree with TRBD1. This CDR3 is 15 amino acids long. Germline V gene data show CDR1 as SEHNR and CDR2 as FQNEAQ (reference sequence). The trim removed 4 bases at V and 4 bases at J, leaving 8 bases unmatched. The CDR3, as DNA: TGTGCCAGCAGCTCGGACAGGGCAGACCCCTATGGCTACACCTTC. Encoded protein: CASSSDRADPYGYTF.

A few counts support this clonotype. The chain carries TRBV9 and TRBJ2-3; tentative D call: TRBD2 (7 bases). The CDR3 totals 16 residues. The ends were cut back, 0 bases at V and 1 base at J, with 12 bases in the middle. CDR1 and CDR2 from the germline V gene are SGDLS and YYNGEE. The DNA of the CDR3 is TGTGCCAGCAGCGTAGGCGTAGGGGGGGGCACAGATACGCAGTATTTT. Its protein product is CASSVGVGGGTDTQYF.

This clonotype was seen many times. This chain links TRBV24-1 with TRBJ2-3; 8 bases line up with TRBD1. The CDR3 has 14 residues. Germline values: CDR1 KGHDR, CDR2 SFDVKD. V gave up 10 bases and J gave up 1 base; unmatched junction bases: 6. The CDR3 loop reads CATSGGWGTDTQYF. DNA for the CDR3: TGTGCCACATCAGGGGGCTGGGGCACAGATACGCAGTATTTT.

The chain links TRBV7-2 to TRBJ2-7; the match to TRBD1 covers 9 bases. CDR1 and CDR2 (germline): SGHTA, FQGNSA. Trimming took 4 bases from V and 6 from J; bases not matched to a gene: 4. The CDR3 spans 13 residues. The CDR3 is CASSWGQGGEQYF. Here the CDR3 DNA reads TGTGCCAGCAGCTGGGGACAGGGAGGCGAGCAGTACTTC.

This clonotype was recorded at least ten times. The rearrangement joins TRBV7-3 to TRBJ2-3; D might be TRBD2 (5 bases). Trimming stripped 2 bases from V and 2 bases from J, with 11 bases between. The germline gives CDR1 SGHTA, CDR2 FQGTGA. The CDR3 is 15 amino acids. In DNA, the CDR3 is TGTGCCAGCAGCTTAGGAGCGGTGTACACAGATACGCAGTATTTT. Translated, it gives CASSLGAVYTDTQYF.

Only a few counts were recorded for this clonotype. The chain carries TRBV6-1 and TRBJ2-3; 8 bases line up with TRBD2. The V segment lost 6 bases and the J segment 0 bases; nucleotides outside the gene matches: 2. The V gene's germline CDR1 is MNHNS and CDR2 SASEGT. The CDR3 has 14 residues. The CDR3 nucleotides are TGTGCCAGCAGGGGACTAGTAAGCACAGATACGCAGTATTTT. This codes for CASRGLVSTDTQYF.

This clonotype has just a few counts. The chain joins TRBV11-2 to TRBJ2-1; D may be TRBD1 (6 bases). V lost 1 base to trimming and J lost 7 bases, with 14 bases between them. Germline lookup yields CDR1 SGHAT and CDR2 FQNNGV. The CDR3 contains 15 residues. This CDR3 is CASSLVQGSINEQFF. CDR3 nucleotides: TGTGCCAGCAGCTTAGTACAGGGAAGTATAAATGAGCAGTTCTTC.

The chain recombines TRBV20-1 with TRBJ2-1; 12 nucleotides agree with TRBD2. The CDR3 spans 14 residues. Per the germline V gene, CDR1 is DFQATT and CDR2 is SNEGSKA (reference sequence). Losses at the gene ends were 5 bases for V and 5 bases for J; bases not matched to a gene: 4. This chain's CDR3 is CSAGTSGGHNEQFF. DNA for the CDR3: TGCAGTGCTGGAACTAGCGGGGGGCACAATGAGCAGTTCTTC.

The rearrangement links TRBV20-1 to TRBJ2-5; 7 positions agree with TRBD1. In germline, CDR1 is DFQATT, CDR2 SNEGSKA (reference sequence). V shed 6 bases, J shed 4 bases, and the junction held 8 bases outside the gene matches. This CDR3 is 13 amino acids long. The CDR3 sequence is CSAEGTGVETQYF. CDR3 bases: TGCAGTGCAGAGGGCACAGGGGTAGAGACCCAGTACTTC.

This clonotype was detected a few times. V and J are TRBV20-1 and TRBJ2-4; D is ambiguous. Germline loops: CDR1 DFQATT, CDR2 SNEGSKA (reference sequence). Trimming shortened V by 5 bases and J by 1 base, and 12 bases separated the two germline ends. This CDR3 spans 14 amino acids. DNA for the CDR3: TGCAGTGCTGCCCCCTCCCCGGCCAAAAACATTCAGTACTTC. It codes for CSAAPSPAKNIQYF.

Of note for this clonotype: A junction boundary mismatches the germline segment, possibly from a read error. This chain joins TRBV9 and TRBJ1-1, with TRBD1 identical over 12 bases. The V gene's germline CDR1 is SGDLS and CDR2 YYNGEE. CDR3 length: 17 residues. This CDR3 reads CASSVEGTGGPWAEVFF. The DNA of the CDR3 is TGTGCCAGCAGCGTAGAGGGGACAGGGGGCCCTTGGGCTGAAGTTTTCTTT.

This clonotype was recorded a few times. The chain joins TRBV5-4 to TRBJ2-1; 9 positions agree with TRBD2. The V gene's germline CDR1 is SGHNT and CDR2 YYREEE (reference sequence). This CDR3 has 15 residues. Unmatched junction bases numbered 3, after V lost 2 bases and J lost 3 bases. In DNA, the CDR3 is TGTGCCAGCAGCTTAGCAGCGGGGGGCTACAATGAGCAGTTCTTC. It encodes CASSLAAGGYNEQFF.

This clonotype was picked up many times. J is TRBJ2-3 and V is TRBV6-5; TRBD1 matches at 10 bases. V was clipped by 10 bases and J by 6 bases; unmatched bases: 10. CDR1 and CDR2 (germline): MNHEY, SVGAGI. The CDR3 is made up of 14 amino acids. As DNA, the CDR3 is TGTGCCACGATCGGGACAGGGGTAGGGGATACGCAGTATTTT. It specifies CATIGTGVGDTQYF.

The rearrangement joins TRBV12-3 or TRBV12-4 to TRBJ1-1, with TRBD1 as a possible D gene (5 bases). The CDR3 is 16 residues long. Trimming shortened V by 1 base and J by 0 bases, and 12 bases separated the two germline ends. The CDR3 reads CASSLEIGAMNTEAFF. CDR3 in DNA: TGTGCCAGCAGTTTAGAAATTGGGGCGATGAACACTGAAGCTTTCTTT.

The gene calls are TRBV19 and TRBJ1-6; 9 nucleotides match TRBD1. This CDR3 is built from 17 residues. Trimming took 7 bases from V and 7 from J; bases not matched to a gene: 14. Germline CDR1 is LNHDA and CDR2 is SQIVND (reference sequence). The CDR3 DNA is TGTGCCAGTACCCCTTCGCCGGGACAGGGCGGAAATTCACCCCTCCACTTT. Translated: CASTPSPGQGGNSPLHF. Full variable domain (remainder filled in from reference TRBV19 and TRBJ1-6): DGGITQSPKYLFRKEGQNVTLSCEQNLNHDAMYWYRQDPGQGLRLIYYSQIVNDFQKGDIAEGYSVSREKKESFPLTVTSAQKNPTAFYLCASTPSPGQGGNSPLHFGNGTRLTVT.

This clonotype was observed many times. This chain links TRBV12-3 or TRBV12-4 with TRBJ2-7, with unresolved D. This CDR3 has 19 amino acids. V was shortened by 4 bases and J by 3 bases, with 28 bases between the two germline ends. The CDR3 DNA is TGTGCCAGCAGTTCCTACCCGGATGGCATGGGGTCTTTAAGCTACGAGCAGTACTTC. Protein sequence: CASSSYPDGMGSLSYEQYF.